This T cell receptor beta chain was recovered during a study of OX40 agonist ivuxolimab in advanced cancers. Study overall: Ivuxolimab, which is an agonistic anti-OX40 (CD134) antibody, was administered to the patients. Dose-escalation patients had hepatocellular carcinoma, melanoma, renal cell or head and neck cancer. Whole-study results and caveats: At doses 0.1 to 3.0 mg/kg, CD4+ and CD8+ clones expanded.

Blood samples were obtained at baseline, cycle 4 day 1, and cycle 7 day 1. Notes on this clone: The antigen remains undetermined.

Here immunoSEQ multiplex PCR was the method, and the copy in TCRdb shows in-frame clones only, minus some. Of tens of thousands of clones in the sample, more than 85% were seen once. There are 13 residues in the CDR3. V was clipped by 8 bases and J by 5 bases, with 15 bases between them. CDR1 and CDR2 from the germline V gene are LNHDA and SQIVND (reference sequence). The V call is TRBV19, the J call TRBJ1-2; D ambiguous. Sequenced material: CD4+ or CD8+ T cells sorted from blood, taken in a trial of the OX40 agonist ivuxolimab. This TCR was sampled from an adult with an advanced solid tumor such as melanoma, head and neck, liver or kidney cancer. The CDR3: CASSSSRVYGYTF. The DNA of the CDR3 is TGTGCCAGTTCGTCCTCTAGAGTATATGGCTACACCTTC.